This TCR beta chain was profiled in a study of cytomegalovirus exposure and HLA in healthy donors. About the study: In an earlier analysis, 95 million to 140 million unique TCR beta sequences were found from some 200 million T cells.

On this clone itself: Its antigen is undetermined. Germline is not matched at one junction end, which may reflect a read error.

Germline assignment: CDR1 SGHTA and CDR2 FQGNSA. This CDR3 is 13 amino acids long. Amplification used 60 Vbeta primers and 13 Jbeta primers. Assay: immunoSEQ multiplex PCR; the TCRdb copy retains only in-frame clones and omits some. The table records around 120,000 clones, approximately 76% of them present only once. The study, taken as a whole, reports: There were several of the most significant clusters that appeared linked to common viral pathogens in a later analysis. When presence/absence was analysed, sequencing depth was taken to be roughly uniform across donors. When analyzed later, the rates of TCR association showed variation by HLA locus, with DRB1 the most and HLA-C the fewest.

The V call is TRBV7-2, the J call TRBJ2-7; D remains ambiguous. The specimen was PBMCs. The origin of this receptor is a man aged 50 or older in good health and CMV-seropositive. The CDR3 region is CASSLGGQVVPFF. Here the CDR3 DNA reads TGTGCCAGCAGCTTAGGTGGGCAGGTCGTCCCTTTCTTC.